This TCR beta chain was found in a study of cytomegalovirus exposure and HLA in healthy donors (dated by TCRdb to about 2017). The study in broad terms: In an earlier analysis of roughly 590 of the donors, about 270 Gb of sequence data and 117 million unique TCR beta sequences from 180 million or so T cells were reported. An early release that covered roughly 600 HLA-typed donors contained around 300 gigabases of sequencing data and around 85 million unique TCR sequences. Of the roughly 430 genotyped donors, approximately 80% fell in the genetic ancestry cluster associated with self-reported Caucasian donors. The aim of the study was to test whether cataloging public T cell receptors could identify signatures of past pathogen exposure. Using immunosequencing, the study profiled T cell repertoires from fewer than 850 subjects and related those repertoires to cytomegalovirus serostatus. Along with the approximately 700-subject first cohort, a separate validation cohort of over a hundred different subjects was used. The study combined high-throughput TCR immunosequencing, statistical association of individual TCRs with disease status, and machine learning to predict cytomegalovirus infection status. A later analysis re-analyzed previously published TCR beta repertoires from several hundred donors and added high-resolution HLA genotyping to study TCR occurrence patterns. Rather than using new phenotypic data, the later analysis identified candidate immune exposures from TCR beta sequences and from how often those sequences occurred across donors. In an earlier analysis of roughly 540 of the donors, high-throughput TCR beta sequencing was used to judge whether each TCR beta V gene segment behaved as functional or pseudogenic. Donor age, sex, ethnicity and CMV serostatus were compiled alongside the repertoire data. Genome-wide SNP genotypes for about three fifths of the roughly 700 donors were used in a later genetic analysis, which treated that subset as a discovery cohort. All discovery cohort repertoires had been generated on a single sequencing platform. Class I and class II HLA loci were covered by the typing at four-digit resolution. The number of donors typed differed by locus, with 629-630 for A, B, C, DRB1 and DQB1, more than 500 for DQA1, 600 to 610 for DPA1, and some 440 for DPB1. Roughly five DR-DQ haplotypes were handled as single units for association and clustering, since linkage in the cohort was strong. Among roughly 370 genotyped donors of the cohort, an average of roughly 240,000 unique TCR beta nucleotide sequences were sequenced per donor, around 18% of them non-productive.

V and J are truncated by 8 bases and 10 bases respectively, leaving an intervening sequence of 20 bases. The germline V gene provides CDR1 SNHLY and CDR2 FYNNEI. The CDR3 runs 14 amino acids, cysteine and phenylalanine included. The kept DNA is CDR3 alone, 42 bases in frame from the first base. This clone showed up just once. It lacks a known antigen. Qualities for individual bases were not recorded, and no much larger clone is one base off. Receptor amplification or capture employed the immunoSEQ multiplex PCR assay. For the multiplex PCR, a mixture combining 60 forward primers for TCR Vbeta segments and 13 reverse primers for TCR Jbeta segments was used. Amplification of the CDR3 region of rearranged TCR beta genes was performed with a multiplex PCR assay on genomic DNA. The Illumina HiSeq System was used to sequence the amplified TCR beta libraries as 87-base-pair reads. In the source study's methods: A later analysis tallied 75 million to 85 million unique TCR beta chains across the 666 repertoires, and approximately 11 million of those chains were shared by two or more donors. To remove PCR and sequencing errors, raw reads were error-corrected and collapsed into unique sequences using a nearest-neighbor algorithm that merged closely related sequences. To assign V, D and J gene segments, CDR3 sequences were aligned to IMGT reference sequences. Each retained sequence needed at least a six-nucleotide match to both a V gene segment and a J gene segment. Rearrangements were classified as productive when the CDR3 lacked stop codons and remained in frame with V and J, and all other rearrangements were classified as non-productive. Following IMGT convention, CDR3 was defined as the stretch from the second conserved V-encoded cysteine to the conserved J-encoded phenylalanine. The earlier analysis of approximately 500 of the donors excluded sequences that lacked an unambiguous match to a single V gene segment. In an earlier analysis of around 600 of the donors, V segments were called functional above 56.7% productive rearrangements and were called segregating when the between-donor standard deviation exceeded 5%. A statistical classification framework was developed to diagnose cytomegalovirus status using the catalog of TCR beta chain sequences. A later analysis assigned V and J genes by comparing TCR nucleotide sequences with IMGT/GENE-DB human TR gene sequences. A later analysis assigned CDR3 sequences and most-parsimonious VDJ recombination scenarios with the TCRdist pipeline. A later analysis defined each TCR beta chain by its CDR3 amino acid sequence plus V-gene family, and excluded reads lacking a unique V-gene family. A later analysis removed 592 highly shared, low-generation-probability nucleotide sequences to deal with suspected cross-contamination and a sequencing artifact. In a later analysis, a clonal expansion index was calculated for each public chain from normalized within-repertoire ranks of inferred template counts. In a later analysis, generation probabilities were computed with a VDJ recombination model fitted to out-of-frame rearrangements, and the resulting probabilities were checked against IGoR. A later analysis scored TCR-TCR, TCR-HLA and TCR-CMV co-occurrence with hypergeometric tests, applying a repertoire-size bias correction to TCR pairs. In a later analysis, false discovery rates were estimated by permuting HLA or CMV assignments 20 times. In a later analysis, co-occurring TCRs were grouped using DBSCAN, and TCRdist sequence similarity was added for clustering within HLA-allele-positive subsets. Repertoires with fewer than 30,000 or more than 120,000 public chains were left out of co-occurrence clustering, as were four to six repertoires with anomalous nucleotide sharing. TCRdb limited this immuneACCESS table to in-frame rearrangements with V and J called. A share of clones is missing; checked studies link under half to unresolved V genes, and the rest is unexplained. V, J and clone size reflect that table, while D and trimming were determined from the DNA. This sample gives around 140,000 clones in total; around three fifths of them show up just once. The ten largest clones capture around 1.8% of the sample.

In total, approximately 700 healthy bone marrow donors made up the cohort. Cohort members were all nominally healthy when sampled, although unrecorded immune exposures were likely present. The donor was CMV seronegative and was included in the group of 352 seronegative cohort members. A peripheral blood sample was provided by each donor, and peripheral blood mononuclear cells were used for TCR beta sequencing. The Qiagen DNeasy Blood Extraction Kit was used to extract genomic DNA from the blood cell samples. The investigation overall reported the following: An association between a missense DCLRE1C variant and V-gene and J-gene trimming of TCR beta chains was found in a later genetic analysis and replicated in an independent cohort. In vitro tests confirmed that a few of the cytomegalovirus-associated TCR beta chains recognize cytomegalovirus antigens. In an earlier analysis of over 550 of the donors, most TCR beta V segments were observed in productive rearrangements about 87% or about 30% of the time, broadly matching IMGT annotations. Strong co-occurrence of HLA alleles, especially DR and DQ, made assigning TCR associations to individual alleles difficult. HLA typing was unavailable for some donors at each locus, so association tests used only the typed subset. In this cohort, only TCR beta chains were sequenced, and detectable features were limited by the absence of alpha or paired-chain data. The authors suggested that the approach could potentially be generalized to other disease states and immunological phenotypes. The sequencing pipeline was judged likely to have produced a cluster of highly shared sequence variants as a technical artifact. A later analysis found that TCR association rates varied across HLA loci, with DRB1 alleles showing the most associated TCRs and HLA-C alleles the fewest. Correlated functional status among segregating V segments might reflect linkage disequilibrium, but an unknown experimental factor could not be ruled out. The only immune exposure information available for the cohort was CMV serostatus. A later analysis associated 16,951 TCR beta sequences with specific HLA alleles at a false discovery rate of 0.05. The presence/absence analyses assumed that sequencing depth was roughly uniform across donors, and that assumption may not be true. According to a later analysis, parvovirus B19, influenza, CMV and Epstein-Barr virus appeared linked to several top co-occurrence clusters. In the study, 150 to 200 TCR beta chains were listed as associated with cytomegalovirus. Compared with the roughly 720-donor mean, donors in an Asian-associated ancestry cluster had fewer N-insertions in productive TCRs, according to a later genetic analysis. Over 15 rarely observed V segments, including chromosome 9 orphons, were excluded from the earlier analysis of about 600 of the donors because counts were too low. Across donors, most TCR sequences were observed very rarely, whereas some public TCRs were present in many individuals. Cytomegalovirus status was reported to be diagnosed by the classifier with high specificity and sensitivity in both the original and validation cohorts. A later analysis found that most CMV-associated TCR beta chains appeared HLA-restricted, with HLA associations seemingly driven largely by CMV exposure. In a later analysis, HLA-associated TCR beta chains were found to be more clonally expanded and to have lower generation probabilities than equally common non-associated chains. The 87-base-pair reads could not distinguish some IMGT-functional V segments, including TRBV6-2 and TRBV6-3, so those segments were excluded. A further reported finding was that TCR beta sequences accurately predicted the HLA-A and HLA-B alleles for most subjects in the first cohort.

The clonotype comes from a male donor in good health and CMV-seronegative. Rearrangement joined TRBV2 to TRBJ1-4; TRBD1 might be the D gene, on 6 matching bases. Specimen: PBMCs. DNA sequence: TGTGCCAGCCGCGCCCGGGACACGGGTCGAAAACTGTTTTTT. The encoded protein is CASRARDTGRKLFF.